This TCR beta chain was recovered during a study of shared clonotypes between healthy human individuals. Study-wide results and caveats: Investigators expected sequencing depth to affect clonotype sharing among donors. In a few donors, around 5.5% of naive CD4 clonotypes appeared in common. Generally, naive subsets (rather than memory subsets) showed larger estimated richness.

For this clone: The antigen remains unidentified.

An assay was performed, and its level was deep. Assay: immunoSEQ multiplex PCR; the TCRdb copy retains only in-frame clones and omits some. The sample yields 550,000 to 800,000 clones, about 74% seen once. The CDR3 has 15 amino acids. Germline loops: CDR1 SGHNT, CDR2 YYREEE (reference sequence). Trimming left V 0 bases short and J 0 bases short, with 6 bases between. V and J are TRBV5-4 and TRBJ1-4; D not resolved. The sequence was collected from a woman aged 25-40 years in good health. Sequenced input: memory CD4+ T cells sorted from blood. Subset meaning: CD45RA-negative fraction. Here the CDR3 reads CASSLGLTTNEKLFF. The CDR3 DNA is TGTGCCAGCAGCTTGGGCCTTACAACTAATGAAAAACTGTTTTTT.